These 30 T cell receptor beta chains were sequenced from one sample in a study of blood T cells in healthy people across ages. Sample-barcoded 5' priming and a J-beta primer mix drove a second PCR of roughly 7 to 11 cycles. TCRdb itself ran the 5' RACE reads through MiXCR, one entry per CDR3 protein. The sample has over a million distinct CDR3 sequences; almost 60% are singletons. Material for sequencing was blood. The receptors here all came from a young man in good health.

V gene TRBV29-1 combines with J gene TRBJ1-1; no clear D. V was pared by 4 bases and J by 5 bases, with 11 bases between. Germline CDR1 reads SQVTM; CDR2 reads ANQGSEA. There are 12 residues in the CDR3. The DNA for the CDR3 is TGCAGCGTTGCAGGTAGGGAAACTGAAGCTTTCTTT. It yields the protein CSVAGRETEAFF.

The rearrangement joins TRBV27 to TRBJ2-3; D gene unclear. Trimming cost V 6 bases and J 1 base, with 11 bases left between them. The CDR3 runs 14 residues. Germline values: CDR1 MNHEY, CDR2 SMNVEV (reference sequence). The CDR3 DNA sequence: TGTGCCAGCAGAGGGCTTTTGGGCACAGATACGCAGTATTTT. This codes for CASRGLLGTDTQYF.

J is TRBJ1-2 and V is TRBV5-8; 7 bases match TRBD1. V trimming: 4 bases; J trimming: 5 bases; junction bases outside the gene matches: 8. CDR3 length: 14 amino acids. Germline CDR1 reads SGHTS; CDR2 reads YDEGEE. This CDR3 reads CASSPAGTAYGYTF. CDR3 bases: TGTGCCAGCAGCCCCGCCGGGACAGCTTATGGCTACACCTTC.

This chain joins TRBV10-3 and TRBJ2-2; tentatively, D is TRBD1 or TRBD2 (5 bases each). The CDR3 is 16 residues long. Germline V lookup: CDR1 ENHRY, CDR2 SYGVKD. V was shortened by 5 bases and J by 0 bases, with 13 bases between the two germline ends. The CDR3 spells CAISPGTATNTGELFF. In DNA form, the CDR3 reads TGTGCCATCAGTCCCGGGACGGCAACGAACACCGGGGAGCTGTTTTTT.

This clonotype was found a few times. For the CDR3, the DNA is TGCAGCGTTGAAAGGACGGGGACAGGGAGGGAGACCCAGTACTTC. This translates into CSVERTGTGRETQYF. This rearrangement joins TRBV29-1 to TRBJ2-5, with 9 bases matching TRBD1. V shed 2 bases and J 5 bases; nucleotides not matched to a gene: 9. CDR3 size: 15 residues. The V gene's germline CDR1 is SQVTM and CDR2 ANQGSEA.

The chain links TRBV7-2 to TRBJ2-1; D unresolved. The CDR3 length is 15 residues. Germline CDR1 reads SGHTA; CDR2 reads FQGNSA. The ends were cut back, 2 bases at V and 3 bases at J, with 11 bases in the middle. The CDR3 coding sequence is TGTGCCAGCAGCTTACGGAGCAGCAACTACAATGAGCAGTTCTTC. Its protein is CASSLRSSNYNEQFF.

The gene calls are TRBV15 and TRBJ1-2; 9 nucleotides agree with TRBD1. Losses at the gene ends were 1 base for V and 4 bases for J; bases not matched to a gene: 4. This CDR3 comprises 15 residues. The germline V gene has CDR1 LNHNV and CDR2 YYDKDF (reference sequence). The DNA for the CDR3 is TGTGCCACCAGCAGAGTGGAGACAGGGGGCTATGGCTACACCTTC. Protein: CATSRVETGGYGYTF.

The chain couples TRBV20-1 to TRBJ1-2, with D unresolved. Germline lookup yields CDR1 DFQATT and CDR2 SNEGSKA (reference sequence). V dropped 6 bases and J dropped 2 bases, with 7 bases sitting between them. This CDR3 has 11 amino acids. As DNA, the CDR3 is TGCAGTGCCGGACCCAACTATGGCTACACCTTC. This gives the protein CSAGPNYGYTF.

The genes are TRBV20-1 and TRBJ2-2; D is uncertain. The CDR3 is 13 residues long. Trimming pared 2 bases from V and 1 base from J, leaving 5 bases between. Germline V gives CDR1 DFQATT, CDR2 SNEGSKA (reference sequence). The CDR3 region has the DNA TGCAGTGCTAGACGACAGAACACCGGGGAGCTGTTTTTT. Its translation: CSARRQNTGELFF.

This chain links TRBV5-5 with TRBJ1-2; no clear D. Germline V gene data show CDR1 as SGHKS and CDR2 as YYEKEE (reference sequence). Trimming took off 1 base at V and 4 bases at J, with 17 bases between the two ends. This CDR3 is built from 16 residues. The CDR3: CASSLSRAFGGYGYTF. Here the CDR3 DNA reads TGTGCCAGCAGCTTGAGTAGGGCCTTCGGAGGCTATGGCTACACCTTC.

The chain joins TRBV7-2 to TRBJ2-4; D is perhaps TRBD2 (5 bases). This CDR3 region has 15 residues. V shed 5 bases and J shed 13 bases, with 24 bases lying between them. Germline CDR1 is SGHTA and CDR2 is FQGNSA. CDR3 bases: TGTGCCAGCAGCCCACAGCGGAGGAGAGTCGATGAGCAGTACTTC. Translated: CASSPQRRRVDEQYF.

In DNA, the CDR3 is TGTGCCAGCAGCCAAGATGAGACAATGACCTACGAGCAGTACTTC. Protein: CASSQDETMTYEQYF. V usage is TRBV4-2 and J usage is TRBJ2-7; D not resolved. Trimming left V 0 bases short and J 2 bases short, with 11 bases between. The CDR3 contains 15 residues. The germline CDR1 and CDR2 sequences are LGHNA and YNFKEQ.

The sample holds a few counts of this clonotype. The chain joins TRBV4-1 to TRBJ2-1, with D unresolved. V dropped 1 base and J dropped 3 bases, with 16 bases sitting between them. The CDR3 is made up of 17 amino acids. From germline, CDR1 is MGHRA and CDR2 YSYEKL. The CDR3 region has the DNA TGCGCCAGCAGCCAAGTAGTTGGGCAGGCCGACTACAATGAGCAGTTCTTC. It is translated as CASSQVVGQADYNEQFF.

V and J are TRBV29-1 and TRBJ2-7; D gene ambiguous. This CDR3 comprises 11 residues. The germline gives CDR1 SQVTM, CDR2 ANQGSEA. V gave up 0 bases and J gave up 9 bases, with 9 bases separating them. The CDR3 region has the DNA TGCAGCGTTGAAGATTTAATCCGGCAGTACTTC. It encodes CSVEDLIRQYF.

The rearrangement links TRBV9 to TRBJ1-2; no reliable D call. Germline V gene sequence: CDR1 SGDLS, CDR2 YYNGEE. Trimming left V 0 bases short and J 8 bases short, with 17 bases between. The CDR3 has 15 amino acids. CDR3 region: CASSVVRGPGEGYTF. Written as DNA, the CDR3 is TGTGCCAGCAGCGTAGTGAGAGGCCCTGGGGAGGGCTACACCTTC.

This chain joins TRBV7-9 and TRBJ2-7; 9 bases align to TRBD1. From germline, CDR1 is SEHNR and CDR2 FQNEAQ (reference sequence). Trimming removed 6 bases from V and 1 base from J; junction bases left unmatched: 10. This CDR3 has 16 amino acids. The DNA of the CDR3 is TGTGCCAGCAGAGCGGCAAGTGGGACAGGGTCCTACGAGCAGTACTTC. Translating it yields CASRAASGTGSYEQYF. Supplemented by reference TRBV7-9 and TRBJ2-7, the full variable domain reads DTGVSQNPRHKITKRGQNVTFRCDPISEHNRLYWYRQTLGQGPEFLTYFQNEAQLEKSRLLSDRFSAERPKGSFSTLEIQRTEQGDSAMYLCASRAASGTGSYEQYFGPGTRLTVT.

This clonotype occurred a few times. V is TRBV28 and J is TRBJ2-7, with D perhaps TRBD1 (5 bases). The CDR3 loop spans 13 amino acids. The V gene's germline CDR1 is MDHEN and CDR2 SYDVKM. The germline V and J ends were trimmed by 6 bases and 0 bases, with 9 bases remaining between them. CDR3 nucleotide sequence: TGTGCCAGCAGACAGGCGATCTCCTACGAGCAGTACTTC. The encoded protein is CASRQAISYEQYF. Full variable domain (missing parts from reference TRBV28 and TRBJ2-7): DVKVTQSSRYLVKRTGEKVFLECVQDMDHENMFWYRQDPGLGLRLIYFSYDVKMKEKGDIPEGYSVSREKKERFSLILESASTNQTSMYLCASRQAISYEQYFGPGTRLTVT.

The chain is built from TRBV27 and TRBJ2-6; 7 positions match TRBD1. Germline V gives CDR1 MNHEY, CDR2 SMNVEV (reference sequence). V was clipped by 0 bases and J by 0 bases; unmatched bases: 8. This CDR3 is 19 amino acids long. CDR3 loop: CASSLSYRDSFSGANVLTF. The DNA for the CDR3 is TGTGCCAGCAGTTTATCCTACCGGGACAGCTTCTCTGGGGCCAACGTCCTGACTTTC.

The chain links TRBV2 to TRBJ2-6; D remains ambiguous. This CDR3 comprises 14 residues. The V gene's germline CDR1 is SNHLY and CDR2 FYNNEI. V lost 7 bases and J 0 bases, leaving 7 bases between the germline ends. CDR3 DNA sequence: TGTGCCAGCACCATTGCCTCTGGGGCCAACGTCCTGACTTTC. It is translated as CASTIASGANVLTF. The whole variable domain, remainder taken from reference TRBV2 and TRBJ2-6, is EPEVTQTPSHQVTQMGQEVILRCVPISNHLYFYWYRQILGQKVEFLVSFYNNEISEKSEIFDDQFSVERPDGSNFTLKIRSTKLEDSAMYFCASTIASGANVLTFGAGSRLTVL.

V and J are TRBV7-2 and TRBJ2-2; the D gene could be TRBD1 or TRBD2 (5 bases each). Trimming took off 5 bases at V and 6 bases at J, with 10 bases between the two ends. The CDR3 has 13 amino acids. CDR1 and CDR2 (germline): SGHTA, FQGNSA. The CDR3 nucleotides read TGTGCCAGCAGCCCACGGGGCCCCGGGGAGCTGTTTTTT. It encodes CASSPRGPGELFF.

The J gene is TRBJ2-1, the V gene TRBV6-2 or TRBV6-3, with 8 nucleotides matching TRBD2. The germline CDR1 and CDR2 sequences are MNHEY and SVGEGT. Losses at the gene ends were 4 bases for V and 8 bases for J; bases not matched to a gene: 13. The CDR3 totals 16 residues. In nucleotides, the CDR3 is TGTGCCAGCAGTTTAAATCCGCGGGAGGTCGAATATGAGCAGTTCTTC. It codes for CASSLNPREVEYEQFF.

CDR3 sequence (DNA): TGTGCCAGCAGCTTAGTGCCGGGACTAACGGACAATGAGCAGTTCTTC. It is translated as CASSLVPGLTDNEQFF. V and J are TRBV7-9 and TRBJ2-7; TRBD2 matches at 7 bases. The end of the DNA is better explained by TRBJ2-1, so the J call may be wrong. Germline V gives CDR1 SEHNR, CDR2 FQNEAQ (reference sequence). The CDR3 runs 16 residues.

In this sample, this clonotype turned up a few times. This rearrangement joins TRBV7-8 to TRBJ2-3; TRBD1 matches at 8 bases. The trim removed 6 bases at V and 0 bases at J, leaving 8 bases unmatched. The CDR3 covers 16 residues. Germline CDR1 reads SGHVS; CDR2 reads FQNEAQ. The CDR3 DNA reads TGTGCCAGCAGGAACCCGGACAGGGCTAGCACAGATACGCAGTATTTT. Residues: CASRNPDRASTDTQYF.

V is TRBV20-1 and J is TRBJ2-3; TRBD2 matches 9 bases. J lost 6 bases, V lost 5 bases, and 15 bases had no gene match. Germline V lookup: CDR1 DFQATT, CDR2 SNEGSKA (reference sequence). CDR3 length equals 16 residues. CDR3 protein: CSARITPREGKDTQYF. CDR3 DNA: TGCAGTGCTCGAATTACTCCGCGGGAGGGCAAGGATACGCAGTATTTT.

This sequence joins TRBV28 and TRBJ2-4; D is perhaps TRBD1 or TRBD2 (6 bases each). The CDR3 spans 16 residues. Germline loops: CDR1 MDHEN, CDR2 SYDVKM. Trimming took off 5 bases at V and 0 bases at J, with 14 bases between the two ends. The CDR3 reads CASSPRDNRAKNIQYF. The CDR3 DNA sequence: TGTGCCAGCAGTCCGCGGGACAACCGAGCCAAAAACATTCAGTACTTC. Supplemented by reference TRBV28 and TRBJ2-4, the full variable domain reads DVKVTQSSRYLVKRTGEKVFLECVQDMDHENMFWYRQDPGLGLRLIYFSYDVKMKEKGDIPEGYSVSREKKERFSLILESASTNQTSMYLCASSPRDNRAKNIQYFGAGTRLSVL.

The gene calls are TRBV4-3 and TRBJ2-1; D gene unclear. Germline V CDR1 and CDR2: LGHNA, YSLEER. V lost 0 bases to trimming and J lost 1 base, with 7 bases between them. The CDR3 loop spans 15 amino acids. The CDR3 sequence: CASSQDSLSYNEQFF. CDR3 bases: TGCGCCAGCAGCCAAGATTCCCTGTCCTACAATGAGCAGTTCTTC.

CDR3 nucleotides: TGTGCCAGCAGCAAAAGGTCCCAGGACAGGGGGCGTAGGGAGGAGACCCAGTACTTC. This codes for CASSKRSQDRGRREETQYF. The chain employs TRBV7-2 and TRBJ2-7, with TRBD1 identical over 11 bases. With the DNA end fitting TRBJ2-5 better, the J assignment may be wrong. In germline, CDR1 is SGHTA, CDR2 FQGNSA. This CDR3 is 19 amino acids long.

The V gene is TRBV20-1, the J gene TRBJ1-4; 10 nucleotides agree with TRBD1. This CDR3 is built from 15 residues. Germline V gives CDR1 DFQATT, CDR2 SNEGSKA (reference sequence). J gave up 5 bases and V 4 bases, and 7 bases lay outside the gene matches. CDR3 nucleotides: TGCAGTGCTACCGGGGACAGGGGTTTGAATGAAAAACTGTTTTTT. Protein product: CSATGDRGLNEKLFF.

This chain uses TRBV4-1 with TRBJ1-6; a possible D gene is TRBD1 (6 bases). Germline lookup yields CDR1 MGHRA and CDR2 YSYEKL. This CDR3 has 16 residues. Trimming removed 0 bases at V and 8 bases at J, with 14 bases between. CDR3 sequence: CASSQETGRGYSPLHF. The CDR3 nucleotides read TGCGCCAGCAGCCAAGAGACCGGCAGGGGCTATTCACCCCTCCACTTT.

On this clonotype: This may stem from a read error, because a much larger clone lies one nucleotide away. The chain couples TRBV7-9 to TRBJ2-1; 7 bases are a match to TRBD2. TRBJ2-7 explains the end of the DNA better; the J call may be wrong. CDR3 size: 17 residues. Germline values: CDR1 SEHNR, CDR2 FQNEAQ (reference sequence). The CDR3 bases are TGTGCCAGCAGCTTACCTCTAGCGGAGAGCTCCTACAATGAGCAGTACTTC. This translates into CASSLPLAESSYNEQYF.